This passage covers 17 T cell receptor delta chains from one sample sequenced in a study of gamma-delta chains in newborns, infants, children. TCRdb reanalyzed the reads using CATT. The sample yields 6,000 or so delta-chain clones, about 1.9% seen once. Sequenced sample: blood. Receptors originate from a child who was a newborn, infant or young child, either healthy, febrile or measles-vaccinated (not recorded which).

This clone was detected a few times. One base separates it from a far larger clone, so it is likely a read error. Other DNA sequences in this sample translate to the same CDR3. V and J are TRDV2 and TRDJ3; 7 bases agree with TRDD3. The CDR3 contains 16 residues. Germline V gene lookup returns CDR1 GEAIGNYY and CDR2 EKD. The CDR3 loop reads CACDDWGSWDTRQMFF. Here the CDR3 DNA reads TGTGCCTGTGACGACTGGGGCTCCTGGGACACCCGACAAATGTTTTTC.

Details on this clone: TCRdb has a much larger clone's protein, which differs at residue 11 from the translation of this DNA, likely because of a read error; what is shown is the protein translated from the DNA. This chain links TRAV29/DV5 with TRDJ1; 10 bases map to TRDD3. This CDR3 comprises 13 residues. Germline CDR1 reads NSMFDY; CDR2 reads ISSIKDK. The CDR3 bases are TGTGCAGCAAGCGCGCTGGGGGATAATAAACCCATCTTT. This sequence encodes CAASALGDNKPIF.

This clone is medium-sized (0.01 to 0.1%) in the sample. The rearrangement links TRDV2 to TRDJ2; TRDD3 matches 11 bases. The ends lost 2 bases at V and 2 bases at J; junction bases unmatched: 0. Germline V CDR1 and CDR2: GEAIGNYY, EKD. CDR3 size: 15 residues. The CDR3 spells CACDNWGILTAQLFF. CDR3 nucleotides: TGTGCCTGTGACAACTGGGGGATATTGACAGCACAACTCTTCTTT.

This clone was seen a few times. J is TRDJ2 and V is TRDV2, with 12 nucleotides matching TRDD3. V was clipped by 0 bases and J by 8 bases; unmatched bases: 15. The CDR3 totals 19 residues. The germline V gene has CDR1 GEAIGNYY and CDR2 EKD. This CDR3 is CACDTFLRPWGIRKAQLFF. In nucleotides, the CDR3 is TGTGCCTGTGACACCTTCCTACGACCCTGGGGGATACGCAAGGCACAACTCTTCTTT.

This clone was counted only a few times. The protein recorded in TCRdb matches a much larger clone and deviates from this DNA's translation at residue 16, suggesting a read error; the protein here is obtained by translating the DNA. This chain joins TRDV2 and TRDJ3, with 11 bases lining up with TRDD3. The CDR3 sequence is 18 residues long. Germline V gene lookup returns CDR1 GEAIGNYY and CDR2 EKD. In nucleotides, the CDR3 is TGTGCCTGTGACATACTGGGGGATAAATCCTGGGACACCCGACAGACGTTTTTC. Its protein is CACDILGDKSWDTRQTFF.

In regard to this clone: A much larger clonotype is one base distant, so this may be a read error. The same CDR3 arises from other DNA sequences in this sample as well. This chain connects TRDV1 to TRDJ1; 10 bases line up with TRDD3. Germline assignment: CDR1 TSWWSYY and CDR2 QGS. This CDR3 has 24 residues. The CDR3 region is CALGELQVPTVFAKLGDSTDKLIF. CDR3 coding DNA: TGTGCTCTTGGGGAACTACAGGTACCTACCGTGTTCGCGAAACTGGGGGATTCCACCGATAAGCTCATCTTT.

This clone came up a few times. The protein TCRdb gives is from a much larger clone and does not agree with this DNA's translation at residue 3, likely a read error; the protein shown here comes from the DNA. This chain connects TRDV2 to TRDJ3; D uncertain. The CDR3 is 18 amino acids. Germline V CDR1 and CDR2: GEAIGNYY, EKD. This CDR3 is CARDTVLRSSWDTRQMFF. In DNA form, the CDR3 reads TGTGCCCGTGACACCGTACTGCGTAGCTCCTGGGACACCCGACAGATGTTTTTC.

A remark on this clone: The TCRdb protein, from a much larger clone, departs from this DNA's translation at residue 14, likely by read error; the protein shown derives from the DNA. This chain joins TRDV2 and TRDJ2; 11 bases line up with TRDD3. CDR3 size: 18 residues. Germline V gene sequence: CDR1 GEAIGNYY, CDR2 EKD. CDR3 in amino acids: CACDHLLGDKVRTTQLFF. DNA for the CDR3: TGTGCCTGTGACCACTTACTGGGGGATAAAGTAAGGACAACACAACTCTTCTTT.

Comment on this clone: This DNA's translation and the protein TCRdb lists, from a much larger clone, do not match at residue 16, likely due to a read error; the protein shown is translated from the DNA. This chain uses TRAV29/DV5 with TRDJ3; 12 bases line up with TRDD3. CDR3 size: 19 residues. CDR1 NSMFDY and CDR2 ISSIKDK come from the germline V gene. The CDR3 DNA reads TGTGCAGCAAGTACTGGGGGATACCATTCCTCCTGGGACACCCGACGGATGTTTTTC. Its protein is CAASTGGYHSSWDTRRMFF.

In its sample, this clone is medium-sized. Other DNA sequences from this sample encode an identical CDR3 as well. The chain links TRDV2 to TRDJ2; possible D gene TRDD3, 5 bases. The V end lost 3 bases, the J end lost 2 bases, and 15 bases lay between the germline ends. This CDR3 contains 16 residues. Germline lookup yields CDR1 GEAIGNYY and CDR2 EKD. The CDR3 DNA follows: TGTGCCTGTGACTCCGTTGGGGAAGGCTTGACAGCACAACTCTTCTTT. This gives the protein CACDSVGEGLTAQLFF.

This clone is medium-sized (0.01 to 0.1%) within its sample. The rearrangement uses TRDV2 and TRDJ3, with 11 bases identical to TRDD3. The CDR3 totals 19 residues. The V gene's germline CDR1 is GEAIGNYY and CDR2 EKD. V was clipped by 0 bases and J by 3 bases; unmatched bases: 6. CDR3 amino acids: CACDTAGGGYDWDTRQMFF. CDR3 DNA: TGTGCCTGTGACACCGCAGGTGGGGGATACGACTGGGACACCCGACAGATGTTTTTC.

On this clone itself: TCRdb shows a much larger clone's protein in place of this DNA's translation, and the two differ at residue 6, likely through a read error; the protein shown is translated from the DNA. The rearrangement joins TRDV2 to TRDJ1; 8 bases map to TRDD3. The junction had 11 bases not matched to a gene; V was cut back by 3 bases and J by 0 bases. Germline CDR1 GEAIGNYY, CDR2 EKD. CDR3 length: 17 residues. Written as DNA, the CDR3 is TGTGCCTGTGACCTGTGGGATACGCCTAGGGACACCGATAAACTCATCTTT. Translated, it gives CACDLWDTPRDTDKLIF.

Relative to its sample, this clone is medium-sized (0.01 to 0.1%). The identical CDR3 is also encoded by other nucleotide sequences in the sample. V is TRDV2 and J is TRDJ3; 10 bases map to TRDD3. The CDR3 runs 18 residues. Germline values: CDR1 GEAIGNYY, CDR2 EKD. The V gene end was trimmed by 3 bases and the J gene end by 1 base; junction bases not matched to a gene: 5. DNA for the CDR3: TGTGCCTGTGACGTACTGGGGGATTTTTCCTGGGACACCCGACAGATGTTTTTC. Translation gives CACDVLGDFSWDTRQMFF.

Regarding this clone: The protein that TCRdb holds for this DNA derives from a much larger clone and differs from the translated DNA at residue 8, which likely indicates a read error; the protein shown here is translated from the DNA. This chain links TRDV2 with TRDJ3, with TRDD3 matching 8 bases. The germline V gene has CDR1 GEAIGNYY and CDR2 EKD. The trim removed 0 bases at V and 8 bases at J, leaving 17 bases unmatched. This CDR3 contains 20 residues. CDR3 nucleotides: TGTGCCTGTGACACCGTGATCGAGGGATACGCGAATTCACACACCCGACAGATGTTTTTC. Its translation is CACDTVIEGYANSHTRQMFF.

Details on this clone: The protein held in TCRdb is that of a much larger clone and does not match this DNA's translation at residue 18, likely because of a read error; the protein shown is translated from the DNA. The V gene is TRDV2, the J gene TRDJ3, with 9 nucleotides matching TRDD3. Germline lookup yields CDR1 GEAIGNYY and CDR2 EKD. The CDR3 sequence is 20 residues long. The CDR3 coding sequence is TGTGCCTGTGACACCTTACTGGGGGACCAGAGCTCCTGGGACACCCGACAGGTGTTTTTT. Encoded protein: CACDTLLGDQSSWDTRQVFF.

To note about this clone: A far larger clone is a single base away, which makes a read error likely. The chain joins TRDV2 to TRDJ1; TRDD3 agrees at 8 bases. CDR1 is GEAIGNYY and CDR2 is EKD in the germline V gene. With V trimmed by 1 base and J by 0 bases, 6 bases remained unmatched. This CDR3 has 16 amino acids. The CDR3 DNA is TGTGCCTGTGACACGTTGGGGGATGCGAACACCGATAAACTCATCTTT. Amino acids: CACDTLGDANTDKLIF.

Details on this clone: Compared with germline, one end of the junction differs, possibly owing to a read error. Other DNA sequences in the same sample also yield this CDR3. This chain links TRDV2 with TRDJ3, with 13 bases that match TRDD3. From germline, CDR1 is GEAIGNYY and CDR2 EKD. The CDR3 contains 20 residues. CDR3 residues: CACDTVVLGDTSWDTRQMFF. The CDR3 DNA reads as TGTGCCTGTGACACCGTTGTACTGGGGGATACGTCCTGGGACACTCGACAGATGTTTTTC.